This T cell receptor (beta chain) was sequenced for a study of blood T cell repertoires in COVID-19. CDR3 length equals 13 residues. The germline gives CDR1 SQVTM, CDR2 ANQGSEA. V lost 6 bases, J lost 1 base, and 5 bases stayed unmatched. The authors' processing: The authors estimated nucleated cell counts from reference gene primer amplification. Data came from immunoSEQ multiplex PCR; TCRdb stores just in-frame clones and leaves some out. V, J and clone size were drawn from that table, and D and trimming were deduced from the DNA. The data contain 190,000 or so clones, roughly four fifths of them singletons.

This TCR was recovered from a man aged 35 to 55 who had recovered from COVID-19. Source material: PBMCs or T cells enriched from blood (not recorded which). This rearrangement joins TRBV29-1 to TRBJ2-5; 7 bases align to TRBD1. The CDR3 DNA reads as TGCAGCGTCGGGGACAGTACCCAAGAGACCCAGTACTTC. Its protein is CSVGDSTQETQYF.